Following are 21 T cell receptor beta chains from one sample sequenced in a study of T cells after somatic rescue of genetic block. Some clones are missing from TCRdb's copy, which holds only in-frame ones; the method was immunoSEQ multiplex PCR. The sample has about 120,000 clones, around 90% seen once. Sequenced input: peripheral blood mononuclear cells (PBMCs). The receptors here all came from a woman aged 18-29 years.

The J gene is TRBJ2-5, the V gene TRBV7-8; D is unresolved. Trimming removed 5 bases from V and 3 bases from J, with 7 bases in between. This CDR3 has 12 amino acids. Germline CDR1 reads SGHVS; CDR2 reads FQNEAQ. In DNA form, the CDR3 reads TGTGCCAGCAGCAAAACCGAAGAGACCCAGTACTTC. Translation gives CASSKTEETQYF.

The CDR3 region is CASSGPGTGFGNTIYF. The CDR3 DNA follows: TGTGCCAGCAGCGGGCCCGGGACAGGGTTTGGAAACACCATATATTTT. The V call is TRBV9, the J call TRBJ1-3; TRBD1 agrees at 9 bases. CDR3 length: 16 residues. CDR1 is SGDLS and CDR2 is YYNGEE in the germline V gene. V dropped 3 bases and J dropped 3; count of bases not matched to a gene: 7.

V gene TRBV9 combines with J gene TRBJ2-1, with a tentative D call TRBD1 (5 bases). V was cut by 0 bases and J by 6 bases, with 13 bases left in between. CDR1 and CDR2 (germline): SGDLS, YYNGEE. The CDR3 sequence is 15 residues long. CDR3 sequence: CASSVGQARANEQFF. CDR3 bases: TGTGCCAGCAGCGTAGGACAAGCCAGGGCCAATGAGCAGTTCTTC.

The V and J genes are TRBV10-3 and TRBJ1-2; D may be TRBD1 (5 bases). V was shortened by 6 bases and J by 3 bases, with 11 bases between the two germline ends. Germline values: CDR1 ENHRY, CDR2 SYGVKD. The CDR3 loop spans 13 amino acids. The CDR3 sequence is CAIRSGGDYGYTF. CDR3 in DNA: TGTGCCATCAGATCGGGGGGGGACTATGGCTACACCTTC.

The CDR3 reads CASRKSRDRVYGTQYF. The CDR3, as DNA: TGTGCCAGTCGTAAAAGCCGGGACAGGGTGTACGGGACCCAGTACTTC. The chain is built from TRBV27 and TRBJ2-5; 9 bases line up with TRBD1. From germline, CDR1 is MNHEY and CDR2 SMNVEV (reference sequence). This CDR3 has 16 amino acids. V dropped 9 bases and J dropped 7; count of bases not matched to a gene: 18.

The V gene is TRBV4-3, the J gene TRBJ1-2; D unresolved. There are 13 residues in the CDR3. V was pared by 1 base and J by 3 bases, with 6 bases between. Looked up from germline, CDR1 is LGHNA and CDR2 is YSLEER. The CDR3 region is CASSQGPHYGYTF. The CDR3 DNA sequence: TGCGCCAGCAGCCAAGGGCCCCACTATGGCTACACCTTC.

V gene TRBV28 combines with J gene TRBJ1-2; TRBD1 might be the D (5 bases). This CDR3 is built from 13 residues. Trimming shortened V by 7 bases and J by 2 bases, and 11 bases separated the two germline ends. The germline V gene has CDR1 MDHEN and CDR2 SYDVKM. The CDR3, as DNA: TGTGCCAGCACTTCAGACAGAAACTATGGCTACACCTTC. Translating it yields CASTSDRNYGYTF.

V and J are TRBV7-2 and TRBJ2-3; D remains unclear. Germline CDR1 reads SGHTA; CDR2 reads FQGNSA. V was shortened by 5 bases and J by 2 bases, with 5 bases between the two germline ends. This CDR3 contains 12 residues. The CDR3 DNA reads TGTGCCAGCAGCCACTACACAGATACGCAGTATTTT. As protein: CASSHYTDTQYF.

The genes are TRBV27 and TRBJ2-1; TRBD2 might be the D (5 bases). V lost 1 base to trimming and J lost 2 bases, with 6 bases between them. This CDR3 spans 14 amino acids. Germline loops: CDR1 MNHEY, CDR2 SMNVEV (reference sequence). CDR3 coding DNA: TGTGCCAGCAGTTTATACGGGACCTACAATGAGCAGTTCTTC. Its translation: CASSLYGTYNEQFF.

The rearrangement links TRBV7-6 to TRBJ1-2; D is undetermined. The CDR3 length is 13 residues. The V end was cut by 5 bases, the J end by 5 bases, with 12 bases between. Germline CDR1 SGHVS, CDR2 FNYEAQ. CDR3 sequence reads: CASSPGSPYGYTF. CDR3 bases: TGTGCCAGCAGCCCGGGGAGCCCATATGGCTACACCTTC. Looking up the rest from reference TRBV7-6 and TRBJ1-2 gives the full variable domain: GAGVSQSPRYKVTKRGQDVALRCDPISGHVSLYWYRQALGQGPEFLTYFNYEAQQDKSGLPNDRFSAERPEGSISTLTIQRTEQRDSAMYRCASSPGSPYGYTFGSGTRLTVV.

The genes are TRBV9 and TRBJ2-7, with D tentatively TRBD2 (6 bases). The CDR3 spans 15 residues. Germline V gives CDR1 SGDLS, CDR2 YYNGEE. The germline V and J ends were trimmed by 4 bases and 1 base, with 15 bases remaining between them. The CDR3 DNA follows: TGTGCCAGCAGCCCGGAGGGCCGGCGGTCCTACGAGCAGTACTTC. It codes for CASSPEGRRSYEQYF.

The gene calls are TRBV5-1 and TRBJ2-2, with a tentative D call TRBD2 (5 bases). CDR3 length: 13 amino acids. Deletions cut 0 bases from V and 7 bases from J, with 7 bases between. Germline CDR1 SGHRS, CDR2 YFSETQ. DNA of the CDR3: TGCGCCAGCAGCTTGGTCGAGGGCGGGGAGCTGTTTTTT. Its protein product is CASSLVEGGELFF.

The V gene is TRBV4-3, the J gene TRBJ1-3; D perhaps matches TRBD1 (5 bases). Germline CDR1 and CDR2: LGHNA and YSLEER. V lost 0 bases and J 8 bases, leaving 26 bases between the germline ends. CDR3 length equals 19 residues. Here the CDR3 DNA reads TGCGCCAGCAGCCAAGATCCCCCCCCACGACAGAAGCCCTTAGACACCATATATTTT. It codes for CASSQDPPPRQKPLDTIYF.

The chain employs TRBV6-6 and TRBJ1-6; 8 bases map to TRBD1. V lost 5 bases to trimming and J lost 10 bases; unmatched junction nucleotides: 10. The CDR3 is 15 residues long. The germline gives CDR1 MNHNY, CDR2 SVGAGI (reference sequence). The CDR3 bases are TGTGCCAGCAGTAATCTCTGGACAGGGAGGTCACCCCTCCACTTT. It translates to CASSNLWTGRSPLHF.

The genes are TRBV30 and TRBJ1-1, with TRBD1 matching over 9 bases. Germline V gene lookup returns CDR1 GTSNPN and CDR2 SVGIG (reference sequence). The CDR3 spans 14 residues. The V gene end was trimmed by 2 bases and the J gene end by 8 bases; junction bases not matched to a gene: 9. CDR3 loop: CAWSPPGTGPEAFF. In nucleotides, the CDR3 is TGTGCCTGGAGTCCGCCCGGGACAGGGCCAGAAGCTTTCTTT.

The chain carries TRBV6-5 and TRBJ2-5; weak D call: TRBD2 (5 bases). Germline V gives CDR1 MNHEY, CDR2 SVGAGI. V was cut by 0 bases and J by 1 base, with 12 bases left in between. This CDR3 has 16 residues. The CDR3: CASSYSGPRAQETQYF. CDR3 sequence (DNA): TGTGCCAGCAGTTACTCCGGCCCGAGGGCCCAAGAGACCCAGTACTTC.

The J gene is TRBJ2-3, the V gene TRBV7-2; 9 bases map to TRBD2. This CDR3 has 17 amino acids. In germline, CDR1 is SGHTA, CDR2 FQGNSA. The junction had 7 bases not matched to a gene; V was cut back by 3 bases and J by 0 bases. CDR3 in DNA: TGTGCCAGCAGCTTTCCCCCTAGCGGGGCTAGCACAGATACGCAGTATTTT. Translating it yields CASSFPPSGASTDTQYF.

The sample holds many counts of this clone. The chain uses TRBV19 and TRBJ1-1; TRBD1 agrees at 7 bases. Per germline, CDR1 LNHDA and CDR2 SQIVND (reference sequence). The CDR3 is made up of 13 amino acids. V lost 4 bases, J lost 6 bases, and 5 bases stayed unmatched. CDR3 DNA: TGTGCCAGTAGTACTACAGGGGTATCTGAAGCTTTCTTT. Its protein product is CASSTTGVSEAFF.

This clone showed up just once. The chain combines TRBV29-1 with TRBJ2-7; no definite D call. Germline values: CDR1 SQVTM, CDR2 ANQGSEA. V dropped 4 bases and J dropped 2 bases, with 9 bases sitting between them. The CDR3 totals 12 residues. CDR3 residues: CSVGTAAYEQYF. The CDR3 DNA reads TGCAGCGTTGGGACGGCGGCCTACGAGCAGTACTTC.

The rearrangement joins TRBV7-3 to TRBJ2-1; a possible D gene is TRBD1 (7 bases). Germline V gene lookup returns CDR1 SGHTA and CDR2 FQGTGA. The CDR3 is made up of 21 amino acids. Trimming pared 1 base from V and 5 bases from J, leaving 30 bases between. The CDR3 nucleotides are TGTGCCAGCAGCTTAAGGTATGTAGGCCGCGCGGGACAGCGATTTGACAATGAGCAGTTCTTC. This encodes CASSLRYVGRAGQRFDNEQFF.

The chain combines TRBV18 with TRBJ1-5, with TRBD1 matching over 7 bases. Trimming at V came to 5 bases and at J to 0 bases, leaving 7 bases not matched to a gene. The CDR3 runs 16 residues. Germline-derived CDR1 and CDR2 are KGHSH and LQKENI. CDR3 DNA: TGTGCCAGCTCATCCCAAGACAGGGCTAGCAATCAGCCCCAGCATTTT. Protein sequence: CASSSQDRASNQPQHF.